These T cell receptor beta chains were read from a single sample in a study of T cells in Graves' hyperthyroidism and ophthalmopathy. TCRdb ran MiXCR on the multiplex PCR reads and lists one entry per CDR3 protein. Of 350,000 to 400,000 distinct CDR3 sequences listed, approximately 14% are singletons. The specimen was blood. These receptors all stem from a woman aged 55-70 years with Graves' hyperthyroidism. Each CDR3 is given with its conserved first and last residue. A D gene is named only where the DNA matches it firmly. Clone size is stated in some rows and not others, as once, few, many or a class when expanded.

size	J	D	V	CDR3	DNA
few	TRBJ2-4	.	TRBV10-3	CAISESFVLAKNIQYF	TGTGCCATCAGTGAGTCATTCGTACTAGCCAAAAACATTCAGTACTTC
many	TRBJ2-7	.	TRBV11-3	CASSLSGRPYEQYF	TGTGCCAGCAGCTTGAGCGGGCGGCCCTACGAGCAGTACTTC
few	TRBJ2-7	.	TRBV3-1	CASSQVLGTPREQYF	TGTGCCAGCAGCCAAGTTCTTGGGACTCCTCGAGAGCAGTACTTC
few	TRBJ2-7	.	TRBV29-1	CSVEGQSSYEQYF	TGCAGCGTTGAAGGGCAGAGCTCCTACGAGCAGTACTTC
many	TRBJ2-3	.	TRBV5-1	CASSWNTDTQYF	TGCGCCAGCAGCTGGAACACAGATACGCAGTATTTT
few	TRBJ2-1	.	TRBV27	CASRPRWAHYNEQFF	TGTGCCAGCAGACCCCGATGGGCCCACTACAATGAGCAGTTCTTC
many	TRBJ1-1	.	TRBV18	CASSPTGSGTEAFF	TGTGCCAGCTCACCTACCGGGTCTGGCACTGAAGCTTTCTTT
.	TRBJ2-1	TRBD1	TRBV5-1	CAGTAWTGHNEQFF	TGCGCCGGCACCGCGTGGACAGGGCACAATGAGCAGTTCTTC
many	TRBJ2-7	TRBD2	TRBV20-1	CSARGPRSGGSYEQYF	TGCAGTGCTAGAGGCCCCCGTAGCGGGGGGTCCTACGAGCAGTACTTC
.	TRBJ2-3	.	TRBV19	CASRMEGRTDTQYF	TGTGCCAGCCGTATGGAAGGACGCACAGATACGCAGTATTTT
many	TRBJ2-2	.	TRBV11-2	CASSFDRFPGELFF	TGTGCCAGCAGCTTTGACAGGTTTCCCGGGGAGCTGTTTTTT
few	TRBJ2-7	.	TRBV29-1	CSVGSGVAYEQYF	TGCAGCGTTGGTTCCGGAGTTGCCTACGAGCAGTACTTC
.	TRBJ2-6	TRBD2	TRBV3-1	CASSQGLAGEAGANVLTF	TGTGCCAGCAGCCAAGGATTAGCGGGAGAGGCTGGGGCCAACGTCCTGACTTTC
.	TRBJ1-2	.	TRBV5-8	CASSLAWLTYGYTF	TGTGCCAGCAGCTTGGCTTGGCTAACCTATGGCTACACCTTC
.	TRBJ2-1	.	TRBV10-1	CASSENPGPPYNEQFF	TGCGCCAGCAGTGAAAACCCGGGACCCCCTTACAATGAGCAGTTCTTC
many	TRBJ2-7	TRBD1	TRBV12-3/TRBV12-4	CASSSDRGYEQYF	TGTGCCAGCAGTTCGGACAGGGGCTACGAGCAGTACTTC
.	TRBJ1-6	TRBD1	TRBV5-1	CASSYGTGFAPLHF	TGCGCCAGCAGCTACGGGACAGGGTTTGCACCCCTCCACTTT
many	TRBJ2-1	TRBD2	TRBV7-2	CASSLWTSGVFYYNEQFF	TGTGCCAGCAGCCTATGGACTAGCGGAGTCTTTTACTACAATGAGCAGTTCTTC
.	TRBJ2-3	TRBD2	TRBV6-2/TRBV6-3	CASSYFRTSGPVTDTQYF	TGTGCCAGCAGTTACTTCCGGACTAGCGGGCCGGTCACAGATACGCAGTATTTT
many	TRBJ2-1	TRBD2	TRBV10-3	CAIGVVSGSFNEQFF	TGTGCCATAGGGGTGGTTAGCGGGAGTTTCAATGAGCAGTTCTTC
many	TRBJ1-1	.	TRBV2	CASSETPPEAFF	TGTGCCAGCAGTGAAACCCCCCCTGAAGCTTTCTTT
many	TRBJ1-4	.	TRBV30	CAWSAGYQMEKLFF	TGTGCCTGGAGTGCCGGTTACCAGATGGAAAAACTGTTTTTT
many	TRBJ1-1	.	TRBV7-9	CASSLLGVNTEAFF	TGTGCCAGCAGCTTATTGGGGGTGAACACTGAAGCTTTCTTT
.	TRBJ2-2	.	TRBV10-3	CAISGGALNTGELFF	TGTGCCATCAGCGGTGGGGCGCTAAACACCGGGGAGCTGTTTTTT
few	TRBJ2-2	.	TRBV5-1	CASSKLETGAGELFF	TGCGCCAGCAGCAAACTTGAGACGGGTGCTGGGGAGCTGTTTTTT
few	TRBJ1-1	.	TRBV19	CASRAGVTEAFF	TGTGCCAGTAGGGCAGGGGTCACTGAAGCTTTCTTT
many	TRBJ2-7	TRBD2	TRBV7-9	CASSPPGLARYEQYF	TGTGCCAGCAGCCCCCCGGGACTAGCTCGCTACGAGCAGTACTTC
many	TRBJ2-2	.	TRBV3-1	CASSQMAGSNTGELFF	TGTGCCAGCAGCCAAATGGCGGGATCGAACACCGGGGAGCTGTTTTTT
many	TRBJ1-5	.	TRBV2	CASGSPNQPQHF	TGTGCCAGCGGTTCTCCCAATCAGCCCCAGCATTTT
once	TRBJ1-6	.	TRBV12-3/TRBV12-4	CASSFDKGKPYNSPLHF	TGTGCCAGCAGTTTTGACAAGGGGAAACCTTATAATTCACCCCTCCACTTT
few	TRBJ2-3	.	TRBV19	CATRELGTDTQYF	TGTGCCACCCGGGAGTTGGGCACAGATACGCAGTATTTT
many	TRBJ2-7	TRBD1	TRBV2	CASRDRGQYEQYF	TGTGCCAGCAGAGACAGGGGGCAGTACGAGCAGTACTTC
many	TRBJ2-1	.	TRBV20-1	CSASPGTEQFF	TGCAGTGCTAGTCCGGGGACTGAGCAGTTCTTC
many	TRBJ2-3	TRBD2	TRBV3-1	CASSQGRGYDTQYF	TGTGCCAGCAGCCAAGGGCGGGGGTACGATACGCAGTATTTT
many	TRBJ2-2	TRBD1	TRBV27	CASRLKPGQGATGELFF	TGTGCCAGCAGACTAAAACCGGGACAGGGGGCCACCGGGGAGCTGTTTTTT
many	TRBJ2-1	TRBD1	TRBV5-1	CASSFGQGPFYNEQFF	TGCGCCAGCAGCTTTGGACAGGGACCCTTCTACAATGAGCAGTTCTTC
many	TRBJ1-5	.	TRBV2	CASSEQGAPRPQHF	TGTGCCAGCAGTGAACAAGGGGCTCCCCGACCCCAGCATTTT
many	TRBJ2-5	.	TRBV2	CASSEGARETQYF	TGTGCCAGCAGTGAGGGGGCGAGAGAGACCCAGTACTTC
.	TRBJ1-2	.	TRBV5-1	CASSSGAYGCTF	TGCGCCAGCAGCTCAGGGGCTTACGGCTGCACCTTC
.	TRBJ1-6	.	TRBV20-1	CSASPTALGSPLHF	TGCAGTGCTAGCCCGACAGCCCTCGGGTCACCCCTCCACTTT
many	TRBJ2-7	TRBD1	TRBV18	CASSRRDRGNYEQYF	TGTGCCAGCTCCCGTCGGGACAGGGGTAACTACGAGCAGTACTTC
few	TRBJ2-3	.	TRBV12-3/TRBV12-4	CASSSSHPPGGVITDTQYF	TGTGCCAGCAGTTCCTCTCACCCCCCCGGCGGGGTAATCACAGATACGCAGTATTTT
few	TRBJ2-4	.	TRBV18	CASSRDKPDIQYF	TGTGCCAGCTCAAGGGACAAACCGGACATTCAGTACTTC
.	TRBJ2-2	TRBD2	TRBV6-2/TRBV6-3	CASSYASGRATGELFF	TGTGCCAGCAGTTACGCTAGCGGGAGGGCCACCGGGGAGCTGTTTTTT
.	TRBJ1-2	.	TRBV27	CASRGGGNYGYTF	TGTGCCAGCAGGGGGGGGGGGAACTATGGCTACACCTTC
many	TRBJ1-2	.	TRBV27	CASSFAGVGGYTF	TGTGCCAGCAGTTTTGCAGGGGTCGGAGGCTACACCTTC